This T cell receptor beta chain stems from a study of blood T cell repertoires in COVID-19. For the study at large: T cells, B-cell-depleted T cells, or PBMCs provided the cDNA or gDNA that served as material.

Study processing details: The authors estimated nucleated cell counts from reference gene primer amplification. TCRdb's copy holds only in-frame clones and misses some; the assay was immunoSEQ multiplex PCR. Clonal size and the V and J genes are those of that table, whereas D and trimming came from the DNA. The sample comprises fewer than 350,000 clones, roughly 90% of which are singletons, and about 8.5% rests with the top ten. The germline CDR1 and CDR2 sequences are MNHEY and SVGAGI. The CDR3 extends over 16 amino acids. V shed 0 bases and J shed 4 bases, with 15 bases lying between them. The receptor's source is a young man with active or convalescent COVID-19. The genes are TRBV6-5 and TRBJ1-1; D gene unclear. Sequenced material: peripheral blood. The CDR3 region has the DNA TGTGCCAGCAGTTACTCGTGGCTTGAGGTGAGCACTGAAGCTTTCTTT. Protein sequence: CASSYSWLEVSTEAFF.